What follows are 18 T cell receptor beta chains derived from one specimen sequenced in a study of cytomegalovirus exposure and HLA in healthy donors. 60 Vbeta and 13 Jbeta primers were used in PCR. Measured with immunoSEQ multiplex PCR; TCRdb has only the in-frame clones, and not every one. The table shows 150,000 to 200,000 clones, with approximately 80% occurring only once. The material sequenced was PBMCs. Receptors were obtained from a woman under 40 in good health and CMV-seronegative.

The chain is built from TRBV29-1 and TRBJ2-7; 9 bases fit TRBD2. CDR1 is SQVTM and CDR2 is ANQGSEA in the germline V gene. Trimming at V came to 7 bases and at J to 0 bases, leaving 7 bases not matched to a gene. The CDR3 totals 14 residues. CDR3 nucleotides: TGCAGCGCCCGAGCGGGGGGAAGCTCCTACGAGCAGTACTTC. It translates to CSARAGGSSYEQYF.

This clone appeared once. The CDR3: CSVKRDRDNEKLFF. As DNA, the CDR3 is TGCAGCGTCAAACGGGACAGGGATAATGAAAAACTGTTTTTT. The rearrangement links TRBV29-1 to TRBJ1-4, with 9 bases matching TRBD1. The germline V gene encodes CDR1 SQVTM and CDR2 ANQGSEA. This CDR3 spans 14 amino acids. After removal of 6 bases from V and 4 bases from J, the junction contained 6 bases not matched to a gene.

The rearrangement uses TRBV27 and TRBJ1-5, with TRBD1 matching over 10 bases. Germline V gene data show CDR1 as MNHEY and CDR2 as SMNVEV (reference sequence). Losses at the gene ends were 6 bases for V and 6 bases for J; bases not matched to a gene: 8. The CDR3 runs 15 residues. In DNA, the CDR3 is TGTGCCAGCAGCCCCGGGACAGGGGCTTTTCAGCCCCAGCATTTT. Its translation is CASSPGTGAFQPQHF.

Here the CDR3 DNA reads TGTGCCAGTAGTACAGGGACAGTACAAGAGACCCAGTACTTC. It encodes CASSTGTVQETQYF. V gene TRBV19 combines with J gene TRBJ2-5, with TRBD1 matching over 7 bases. Germline V gene sequence: CDR1 LNHDA, CDR2 SQIVND (reference sequence). The junction had 4 bases not matched to a gene; V was cut back by 4 bases and J by 2 bases. This CDR3 comprises 14 residues.

This clone has a handful of counts. V usage is TRBV19 and J usage is TRBJ2-2; TRBD2 matches 14 bases. Germline V gene lookup returns CDR1 LNHDA and CDR2 SQIVND (reference sequence). Trimming took 7 bases from V and 3 from J; bases not matched to a gene: 10. This CDR3 has 18 residues. The CDR3 DNA reads TGTGCCAGTACCCCAGGGACTAGCGGGAGTTCTCACACCGGGGAGCTGTTTTTT. Its protein product is CASTPGTSGSSHTGELFF. Together with reference TRBV19 and TRBJ2-2, the CDR3 gives the full variable domain: DGGITQSPKYLFRKEGQNVTLSCEQNLNHDAMYWYRQDPGQGLRLIYYSQIVNDFQKGDIAEGYSVSREKKESFPLTVTSAQKNPTAFYLCASTPGTSGSSHTGELFFGEGSRLTVL.

J is TRBJ1-2 and V is TRBV27; the match to TRBD1 covers 8 bases. Germline CDR1 MNHEY, CDR2 SMNVEV (reference sequence). Trimming took 5 bases from V and 8 from J; bases not matched to a gene: 10. This CDR3 spans 14 amino acids. The CDR3 DNA is TGTGCCAGCAGTCCAGGGACAGGAGGGCTCGGCTACACCTTC. It codes for CASSPGTGGLGYTF.

The chain recombines TRBV7-9 with TRBJ2-3; 9 bases agree with TRBD2. The germline CDR1 and CDR2 sequences are SEHNR and FQNEAQ (reference sequence). The junction had 6 bases not matched to a gene; V was cut back by 5 bases and J by 0 bases. This CDR3 contains 16 residues. CDR3 DNA: TGTGCCAGCAGCCTTTCAGCGGGAGGCAGCACAGATACGCAGTATTTT. This encodes CASSLSAGGSTDTQYF.

The rearrangement joins TRBV7-2 to TRBJ2-2; 9 positions match TRBD1. After removal of 1 base from V and 7 bases from J, the junction contained 1 base not matched to a gene. The CDR3 is 14 amino acids. CDR1 and CDR2 from the germline V gene are SGHTA and FQGNSA. CDR3 amino acids: CASSLGQGVGELFF. The CDR3 nucleotides read TGTGCCAGCAGCTTAGGACAGGGGGTCGGGGAGCTGTTTTTT.

The chain carries TRBV19 and TRBJ2-3; TRBD2 matches 9 bases. The J segment lost 5 bases and the V segment lost 6 bases, leaving 9 bases of the junction unmatched. Germline V gives CDR1 LNHDA, CDR2 SQIVND (reference sequence). The CDR3 runs 15 residues. The CDR3 spells CASRSGAGGVDTQYF. The CDR3 bases are TGTGCCAGTAGGTCCGGAGCGGGAGGTGTAGATACGCAGTATTTT.

The chain carries TRBV5-6 and TRBJ2-7; TRBD1 aligns across 7 bases. CDR3 size: 15 residues. Germline V CDR1 and CDR2: SGHDT, YYEEEE. V shed 3 bases and J 0 bases; nucleotides not matched to a gene: 6. The CDR3 DNA sequence: TGTGCCAGCAGCTCGGGGACAGCGAGCTCCTACGAGCAGTACTTC. It specifies CASSSGTASSYEQYF.

The chain employs TRBV4-1 and TRBJ1-3; D remains ambiguous. This CDR3 has 15 amino acids. V was pared by 0 bases and J by 0 bases, with 6 bases between. The germline V gene encodes CDR1 MGHRA and CDR2 YSYEKL. The CDR3 nucleotides read TGCGCCAGCAGCCAAGAATTGCGCTCTGGAAACACCATATATTTT. Translating gives CASSQELRSGNTIYF.

V gene TRBV10-3 combines with J gene TRBJ2-2; 7 bases are shared with TRBD1. Germline V gene data show CDR1 as ENHRY and CDR2 as SYGVKD. This CDR3 is 13 amino acids long. J was trimmed by 0 bases and V by 8 bases; bases with no gene match: 0. The CDR3 region is CAIQGANTGELFF. The CDR3 bases are TGTGCCATCCAGGGGGCGAACACCGGGGAGCTGTTTTTT.

This sequence joins TRBV19 and TRBJ2-2; the match to TRBD2 covers 7 bases. The CDR3 has 14 amino acids. With 4 bases clipped from V and 5 bases from J, the junction kept 4 bases outside the gene matches. CDR1 is LNHDA and CDR2 is SQIVND in the germline V gene (reference sequence). The CDR3 sequence: CASSSAGDTGELFF. The DNA of the CDR3 is TGTGCCAGTAGTAGTGCGGGAGATACCGGGGAGCTGTTTTTT.

This clone appeared once. J is TRBJ1-5 and V is TRBV4-3; D is unclear. The CDR3 runs to 16 residues. Per the germline V gene, CDR1 is LGHNA and CDR2 is YSLEER. Deletions cut 0 bases from V and 2 bases from J, with 11 bases between. The CDR3 nucleotides read TGCGCCAGCAGCCAAGATCGAACGCCGGGCAATCAGCCCCAGCATTTT. This codes for CASSQDRTPGNQPQHF.

This sequence joins TRBV7-2 and TRBJ2-7; weak D call: TRBD1 (5 bases). V gave up 1 base and J gave up 1 base, with 11 bases separating them. The germline gives CDR1 SGHTA, CDR2 FQGNSA. The length of the CDR3 is 15 residues. CDR3 DNA: TGTGCCAGCAGCTTAGGGGGCTCCAGGTCCTACGAGCAGTACTTC. It is translated as CASSLGGSRSYEQYF.

About this clone: The junction departs from the called germline gene at one end, perhaps through a read error. The gene calls are TRBV7-9 and TRBJ2-7, with D possibly matching TRBD2 (6 bases). The CDR3 length is 13 residues. Germline CDR1 and CDR2: SEHNR and FQNEAQ (reference sequence). As DNA, the CDR3 is TGTTCCAGCAGCTTACTAGCTTTCGACGAGCAGTACTTC. Translated: CSSSLLAFDEQYF.

This clone was recorded once. The chain recombines TRBV19 with TRBJ2-1; tentatively, D is TRBD1 (5 bases). Per the germline V gene, CDR1 is LNHDA and CDR2 is SQIVND (reference sequence). The length of the CDR3 is 12 residues. Trimming removed 4 bases from V and 7 bases from J, with 8 bases in between. The CDR3 spells CASSSQGNEQFF. CDR3 bases: TGTGCCAGTAGTAGCCAGGGTAATGAGCAGTTCTTC. The variable domain in full, with the rest retrieved from reference TRBV19 and TRBJ2-1, is DGGITQSPKYLFRKEGQNVTLSCEQNLNHDAMYWYRQDPGQGLRLIYYSQIVNDFQKGDIAEGYSVSREKKESFPLTVTSAQKNPTAFYLCASSSQGNEQFFGPGTRLTVL.

The V and J genes are TRBV5-1 and TRBJ1-5, with 9 bases aligning to TRBD1. Germline V gene lookup returns CDR1 SGHRS and CDR2 YFSETQ. The J segment lost 6 bases and the V segment lost 3 bases, leaving 4 bases of the junction unmatched. This CDR3 has 14 residues. The CDR3 sequence: CASSWTGAGQPQHF. CDR3 sequence (DNA): TGCGCCAGCAGCTGGACAGGGGCGGGTCAGCCCCAGCATTTT.